The subject of this entry is one T cell receptor (beta chain). This CDR3 is 15 amino acids long. V lost 9 bases and J lost 0, with 18 bases in between. CDR1 and CDR2 (germline): SGHRS, YFSETQ. The sample belongs to a study of CD8 T cells in Susac syndrome. Random hexamers served to reverse transcribe roughly 0.45 to 1 ug RNA. Amplification of TCR beta CDR3 used immunoSEQ multiplex PCR across 54 Vbeta and 13 Jbeta. TCRdb re-called the immunoSEQ multiplex PCR reads with MiXCR, one entry per CDR3 protein. The data contain more than 150,000 distinct CDR3 sequences, roughly 95% of them singletons. This chain joins TRBV5-1 and TRBJ1-1; a weak D match, TRBD1 (5 bases). Specimen: CD4+ T cells from PBMCs. The TCR sequence derives from a human donor with Susac syndrome. This CDR3 reads CATKTGPFMNTEAFF. CDR3 coding DNA: TGCGCCACCAAGACGGGGCCCTTCATGAACACTGAAGCTTTCTTT. Complete variable domain (other parts from reference TRBV5-1 and TRBJ1-1): KAGVTQTPRYLIKTRGQQVTLSCSPISGHRSVSWYQQTPGQGLQFLFEYFSETQRNKGNFPGRFSGRQFSNSRSEMNVSTLELGDSALYLCATKTGPFMNTEAFFGQGTRLTVV.